What follows are 2 T cell receptor beta chains derived from one specimen sequenced in a study of CD8+ T cells in alopecia areata. Isolated RNA was reverse transcribed into cDNA used as the sequencing template. TCRdb keeps only in-frame clones here, not all; method: immunoSEQ multiplex PCR. Of 140,000 to 150,000 clones detected, roughly 48% appear once; the ten largest clones hold 6.5% to 7.5%. Sequenced: CD4+ T cells sorted from blood. The receptors shown here come from a human donor with alopecia areata.

About this clone: The junction departs from germline at one end; a sequencing error may be responsible. The chain has TRBV29-1 and TRBJ1-4, with D maybe TRBD1 (5 bases). In germline, CDR1 is SQVTM, CDR2 ANQGSEA. There are 13 residues in the CDR3. CDR3 in amino acids: CSVEAGVGEKLFF. The CDR3, as DNA: TGCAGCGTCGAAGCGGGGGTTGGTGAAAAACTGTTTTTT.

The rearrangement joins TRBV7-3 to TRBJ2-3; 12 bases fit TRBD2. Germline values: CDR1 SGHTA, CDR2 FQGTGA. CDR3 size: 17 residues. Losses at the gene ends were 1 base for V and 0 bases for J; bases not matched to a gene: 2. CDR3 sequence reads: CASSLSGTSGSTDTQYF. The CDR3 DNA follows: TGTGCCAGCAGCTTAAGCGGGACTAGCGGGAGCACAGATACGCAGTATTTT.